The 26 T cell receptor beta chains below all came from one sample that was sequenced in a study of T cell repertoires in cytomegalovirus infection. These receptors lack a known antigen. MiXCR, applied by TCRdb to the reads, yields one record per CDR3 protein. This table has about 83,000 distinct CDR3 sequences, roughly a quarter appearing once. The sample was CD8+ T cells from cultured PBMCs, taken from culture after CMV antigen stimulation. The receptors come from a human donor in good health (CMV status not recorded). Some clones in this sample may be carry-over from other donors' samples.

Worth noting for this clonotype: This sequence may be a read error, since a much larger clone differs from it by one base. CDR3 in amino acids: CASRTLAGVTRSYKEQFF. The CDR3 coding sequence is TGTGCCAGCAGGACACTAGCGGGAGTCACCCGCTCCTACAAAGAGCAGTTCTTC. The chain recombines TRBV12-3 or TRBV12-4 with TRBJ2-1; 11 bases are a match to TRBD2. CDR3 length equals 18 residues.

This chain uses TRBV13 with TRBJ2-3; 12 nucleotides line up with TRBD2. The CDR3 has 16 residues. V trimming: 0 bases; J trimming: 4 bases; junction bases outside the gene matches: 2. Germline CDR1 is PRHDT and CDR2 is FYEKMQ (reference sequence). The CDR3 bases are TGTGCCAGCAGCTTAGGGACTAGCGGGAGTCCAGATACGCAGTATTTT. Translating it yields CASSLGTSGSPDTQYF.

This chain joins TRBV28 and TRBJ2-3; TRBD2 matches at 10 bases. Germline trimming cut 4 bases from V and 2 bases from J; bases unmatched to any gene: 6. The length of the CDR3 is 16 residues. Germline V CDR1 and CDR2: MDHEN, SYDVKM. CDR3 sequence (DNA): TGTGCCAGCAGTTGGTCTAGCGGGGGTTACACAGATACGCAGTATTTT. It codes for CASSWSSGGYTDTQYF.

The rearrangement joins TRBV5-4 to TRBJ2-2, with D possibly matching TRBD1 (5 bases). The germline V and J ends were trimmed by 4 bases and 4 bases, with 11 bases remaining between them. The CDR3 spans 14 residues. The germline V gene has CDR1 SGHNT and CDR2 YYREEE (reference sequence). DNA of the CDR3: TGTGCCAGCAGCGAGATACAGGTCACCGGGGAGCTGTTTTTT. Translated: CASSEIQVTGELFF.

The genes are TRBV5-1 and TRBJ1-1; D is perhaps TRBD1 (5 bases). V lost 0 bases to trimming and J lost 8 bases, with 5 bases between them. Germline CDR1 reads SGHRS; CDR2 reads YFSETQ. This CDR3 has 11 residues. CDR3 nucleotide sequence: TGCGCCAGCAGCTTGGGACAGGAAGCTTTCTTT. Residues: CASSLGQEAFF.

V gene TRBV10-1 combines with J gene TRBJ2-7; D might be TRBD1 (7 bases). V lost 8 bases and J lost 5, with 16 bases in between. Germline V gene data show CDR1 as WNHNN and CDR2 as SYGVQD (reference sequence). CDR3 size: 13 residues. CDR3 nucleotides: TGCGCCAGCCGAGAGACAGGGAGGCACGAGCAGTACTTC. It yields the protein CASRETGRHEQYF.

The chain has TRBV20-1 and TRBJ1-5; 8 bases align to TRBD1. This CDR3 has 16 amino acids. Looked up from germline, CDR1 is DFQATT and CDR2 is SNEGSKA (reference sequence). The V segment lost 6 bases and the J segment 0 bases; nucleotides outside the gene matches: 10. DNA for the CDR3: TGCAGTGCCCGGGACAGGAGTGGGGATAGCAATCAGCCCCAGCATTTT. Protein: CSARDRSGDSNQPQHF.

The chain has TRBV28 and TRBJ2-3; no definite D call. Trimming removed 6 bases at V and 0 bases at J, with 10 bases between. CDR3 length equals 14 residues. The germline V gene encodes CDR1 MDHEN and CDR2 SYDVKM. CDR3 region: CASSHDTSTDTQYF. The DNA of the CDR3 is TGTGCCAGCAGCCACGATACTAGCACAGATACGCAGTATTTT.

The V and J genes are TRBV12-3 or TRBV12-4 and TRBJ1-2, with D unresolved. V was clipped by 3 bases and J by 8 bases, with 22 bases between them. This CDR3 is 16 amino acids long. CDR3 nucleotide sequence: TGTGCCAGCAGTTTTAAAGGGATGTCCGACATCGAGGGCTACACCTTC. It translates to CASSFKGMSDIEGYTF.

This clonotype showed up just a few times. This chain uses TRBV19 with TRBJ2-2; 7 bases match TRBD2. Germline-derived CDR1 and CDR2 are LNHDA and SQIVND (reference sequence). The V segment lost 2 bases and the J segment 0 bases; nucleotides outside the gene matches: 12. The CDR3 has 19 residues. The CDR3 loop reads CASSISLGWGGTNTGELFF. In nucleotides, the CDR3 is TGTGCCAGTAGTATATCCCTCGGGTGGGGGGGGACGAACACCGGGGAGCTGTTTTTT.

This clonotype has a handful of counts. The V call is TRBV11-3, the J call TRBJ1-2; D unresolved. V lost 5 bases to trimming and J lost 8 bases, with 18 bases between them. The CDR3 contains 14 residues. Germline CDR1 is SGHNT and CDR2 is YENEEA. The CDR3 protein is CASSVKPEGDGYTF. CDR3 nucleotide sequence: TGTGCCAGCAGCGTAAAGCCGGAAGGCGACGGCTACACCTTC.

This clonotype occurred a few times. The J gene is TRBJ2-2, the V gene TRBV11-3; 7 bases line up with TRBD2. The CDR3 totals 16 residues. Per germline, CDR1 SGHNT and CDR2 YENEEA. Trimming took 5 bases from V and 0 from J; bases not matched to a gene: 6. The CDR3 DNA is TGTGCCAGCAGCCGATCTAGCGGCGCGAACACCGGGGAGCTGTTTTTT. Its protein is CASSRSSGANTGELFF. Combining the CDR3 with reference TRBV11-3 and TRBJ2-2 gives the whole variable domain EAGVVQSPRYKIIEKKQPVAFWCNPISGHNTLYWYLQNLGQGPELLIRYENEEAVDDSQLPKDRFSAERLKGVDSTLKIQPAELGDSAVYLCASSRSSGANTGELFFGEGSRLTVL.

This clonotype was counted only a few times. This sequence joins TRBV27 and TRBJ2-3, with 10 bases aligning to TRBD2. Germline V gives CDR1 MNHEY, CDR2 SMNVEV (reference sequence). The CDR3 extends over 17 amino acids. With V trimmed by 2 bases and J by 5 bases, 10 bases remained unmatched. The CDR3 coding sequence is TGTGCCAGCAGTTTACTTGGTTTAGCGGGAGGATTAGATACGCAGTATTTT. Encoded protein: CASSLLGLAGGLDTQYF.

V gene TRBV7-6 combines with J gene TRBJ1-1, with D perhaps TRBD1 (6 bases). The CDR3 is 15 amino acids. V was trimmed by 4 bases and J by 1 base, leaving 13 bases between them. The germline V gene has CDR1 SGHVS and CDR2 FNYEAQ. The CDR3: CASSWTASRNTEAFF. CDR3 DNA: TGTGCCAGCAGCTGGACAGCCTCTAGGAACACTGAAGCTTTCTTT.

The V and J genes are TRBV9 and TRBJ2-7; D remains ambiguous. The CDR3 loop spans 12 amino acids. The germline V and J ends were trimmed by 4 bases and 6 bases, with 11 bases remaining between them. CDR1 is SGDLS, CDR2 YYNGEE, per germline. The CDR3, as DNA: TGTGCCAGCAGCCCCTGGGGTGGCGAGCAGTACTTC. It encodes CASSPWGGEQYF.

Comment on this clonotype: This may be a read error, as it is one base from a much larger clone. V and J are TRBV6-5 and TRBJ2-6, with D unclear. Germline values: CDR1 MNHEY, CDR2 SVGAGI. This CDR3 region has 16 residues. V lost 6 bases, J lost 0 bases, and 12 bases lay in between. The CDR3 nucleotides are TGTGCCAGCAGCTTAAATCAGGACTCTGGGGCCAACGTCCTGACTTTC. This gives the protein CASSLNQDSGANVLTF.

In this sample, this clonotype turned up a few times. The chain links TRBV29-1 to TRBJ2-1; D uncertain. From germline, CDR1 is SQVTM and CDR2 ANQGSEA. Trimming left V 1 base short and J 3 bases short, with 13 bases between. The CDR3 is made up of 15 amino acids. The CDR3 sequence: CSVEGLGSGYNEQFF. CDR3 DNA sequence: TGCAGCGTTGAAGGCCTCGGGTCAGGCTACAATGAGCAGTTCTTC.

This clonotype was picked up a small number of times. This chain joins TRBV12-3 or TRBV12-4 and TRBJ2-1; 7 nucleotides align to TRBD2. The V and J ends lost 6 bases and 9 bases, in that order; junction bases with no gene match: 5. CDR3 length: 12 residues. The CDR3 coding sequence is TGTGCCAGCAGGGGGGGGGTTCTTGAGCAGTTCTTC. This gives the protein CASRGGVLEQFF.

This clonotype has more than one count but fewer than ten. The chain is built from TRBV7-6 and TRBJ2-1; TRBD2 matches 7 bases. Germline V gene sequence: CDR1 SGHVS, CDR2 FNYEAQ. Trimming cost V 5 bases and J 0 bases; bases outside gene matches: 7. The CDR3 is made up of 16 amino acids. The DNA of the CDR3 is TGTGCCAGCAGCCCTCCCGGGACTACCTCCTACAATGAGCAGTTCTTC. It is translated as CASSPPGTTSYNEQFF.

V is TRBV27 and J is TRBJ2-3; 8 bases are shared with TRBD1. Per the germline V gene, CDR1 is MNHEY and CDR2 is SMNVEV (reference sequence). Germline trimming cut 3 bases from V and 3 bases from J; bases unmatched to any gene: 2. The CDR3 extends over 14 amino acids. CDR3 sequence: CASSFQGATDTQYF. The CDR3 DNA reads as TGTGCCAGCAGTTTTCAGGGGGCTACAGATACGCAGTATTTT.

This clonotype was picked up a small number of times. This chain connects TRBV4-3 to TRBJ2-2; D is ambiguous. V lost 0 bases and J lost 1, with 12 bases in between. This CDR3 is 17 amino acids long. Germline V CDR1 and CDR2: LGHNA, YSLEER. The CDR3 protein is CASSQDPPRQNTGELFF. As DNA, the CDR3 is TGCGCCAGCAGCCAAGATCCCCCCAGACAGAACACCGGGGAGCTGTTTTTT.

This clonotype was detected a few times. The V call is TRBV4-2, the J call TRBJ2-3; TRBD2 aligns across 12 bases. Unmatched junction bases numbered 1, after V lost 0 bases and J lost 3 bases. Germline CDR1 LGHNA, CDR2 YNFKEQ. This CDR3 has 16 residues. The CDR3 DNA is TGTGCCAGCAGCCAAGATCTAGCGGGAGGGACAGATACGCAGTATTTT. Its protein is CASSQDLAGGTDTQYF.

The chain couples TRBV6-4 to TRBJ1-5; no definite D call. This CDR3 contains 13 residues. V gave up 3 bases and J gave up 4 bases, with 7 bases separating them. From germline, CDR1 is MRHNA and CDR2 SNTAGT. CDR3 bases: TGTGCCAGCAGTGAATGGGAGAATCAGCCCCAGCATTTT. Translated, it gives CASSEWENQPQHF.

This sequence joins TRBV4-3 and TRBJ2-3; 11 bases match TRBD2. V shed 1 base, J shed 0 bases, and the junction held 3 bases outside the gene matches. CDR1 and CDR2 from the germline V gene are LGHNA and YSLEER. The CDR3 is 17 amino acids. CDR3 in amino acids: CASSQVGTSGSTDTQYF. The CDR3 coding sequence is TGCGCCAGCAGCCAAGTCGGGACTAGCGGTAGCACAGATACGCAGTATTTT.

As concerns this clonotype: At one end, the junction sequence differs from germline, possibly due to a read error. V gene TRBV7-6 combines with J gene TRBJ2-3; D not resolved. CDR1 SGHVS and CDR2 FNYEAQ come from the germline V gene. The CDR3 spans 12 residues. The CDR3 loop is CTSSRPPDTQYF. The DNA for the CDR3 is TGTACCAGCAGTCGTCCCCCAGATACGCAGTATTTT.

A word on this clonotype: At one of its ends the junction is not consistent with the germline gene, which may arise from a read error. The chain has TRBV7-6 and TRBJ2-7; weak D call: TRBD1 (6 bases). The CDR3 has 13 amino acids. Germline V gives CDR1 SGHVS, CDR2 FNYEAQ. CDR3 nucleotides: TGTGCTAGCAGCTTAGAGGGGGCCTACGAGCAGTACTTC. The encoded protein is CASSLEGAYEQYF.